The next 30 T cell receptor beta chains were all read from a single sample in a study of spatial heterogeneity in lung cancer. Each CDR3 protein is one row after TCRdb ran MiXCR on the 5' RACE reads. The top ten hold around 30% of the sample, which has about 2,600 distinct CDR3 sequences, 4% to 5.5% seen once. Time point described: sample taken at primary tumor resection. Without sorting, whole RNA was sequenced from tumor, nontumor lung or frozen PBMC. The sample here was normal lung tissue next to the tumor, taken at surgery. All receptors derive from a female donor with early-stage non-small cell lung cancer.

The chain carries TRBV7-3 and TRBJ2-2; D possibly corresponds to TRBD2 (6 bases). The CDR3 totals 15 residues. Germline V gene sequence: CDR1 SGHTA, CDR2 FQGTGA. V was clipped by 2 bases and J by 3 bases, with 10 bases between them. CDR3 in amino acids: CASSLYGGDTGELFF. The CDR3 DNA reads TGTGCCAGCAGCTTATACGGGGGAGACACCGGGGAGCTGTTTTTT.

This clonotype was seen at least ten times. This chain connects TRBV11-2 to TRBJ2-1, with 7 bases lining up with TRBD2. Germline assignment: CDR1 SGHAT and CDR2 FQNNGV. CDR3 size: 16 residues. V lost 2 bases to trimming and J lost 0 bases; unmatched junction nucleotides: 4. The CDR3 DNA reads TGTGCCAGCAGCTTACGGGGGGACTCCTCCTACAATGAGCAGTTCTTC. It is translated as CASSLRGDSSYNEQFF. Combining the CDR3 with reference TRBV11-2 and TRBJ2-1 gives the whole variable domain EAGVAQSPRYKIIEKRQSVAFWCNPISGHATLYWYQQILGQGPKLLIQFQNNGVVDDSQLPKDRFSAERLKGVDSTLKIQPAKLEDSAVYLCASSLRGDSSYNEQFFGPGTRLTVL.

Comments on this clonotype: A single base separates this from a much larger clone, so it may be a read error. The chain employs TRBV20-1 and TRBJ2-2; either TRBD1 or TRBD2 may supply D (7 bases each). Germline-derived CDR1 and CDR2 are DFQATT and SNEGSKA (reference sequence). The CDR3 spans 16 residues. This chain's CDR3 is CSARDPRGGGTEELFF. DNA for the CDR3: TGCAGTGCTAGGGACCCCAGGGGAGGGGGCACCGAGGAGCTGTTTTTT.

This clonotype counts as medium-sized. The V call is TRBV5-1, the J call TRBJ1-4; TRBD1 matches 8 bases. The CDR3 covers 16 residues. J was trimmed by 3 bases and V by 0 bases; bases with no gene match: 4. CDR1 and CDR2 from the germline V gene are SGHRS and YFSETQ. This chain's CDR3 is CASSLAGQGSNEKLFF. The CDR3 DNA is TGCGCCAGCAGCTTGGCCGGACAGGGATCTAATGAAAAACTGTTTTTT.

The chain recombines TRBV19 with TRBJ1-1, with D maybe TRBD1 (5 bases). This CDR3 spans 13 amino acids. With 5 bases removed from V and 1 base from J, the gap between germline ends came to 8 bases. Per germline, CDR1 LNHDA and CDR2 SQIVND (reference sequence). CDR3 in DNA: TGTGCCAGTAGTGATGGACAGAACACTGAAGCTTTCTTT. As protein: CASSDGQNTEAFF.

This clonotype has a count of ten or more. The chain links TRBV13 to TRBJ2-3; TRBD2 matches at 11 bases. Germline V gene sequence: CDR1 PRHDT, CDR2 FYEKMQ (reference sequence). This CDR3 spans 15 amino acids. V lost 5 bases to trimming and J lost 8 bases; unmatched junction nucleotides: 9. For the CDR3, the DNA is TGTGCCAGCAGCATATCTAGCGGGGGGTCAGTTACGCAGTATTTT. Translation gives CASSISSGGSVTQYF.

This clonotype was seen at least ten times. The CDR3 coding sequence is TGTGCCAGCGATTCATTGGGGGGAGGTCGCACAGATACGCAGTATTTT. Translation gives CASDSLGGGRTDTQYF. This rearrangement joins TRBV7-9 to TRBJ2-3; TRBD2 might be the D (6 bases). Germline CDR1 SEHNR, CDR2 FQNEAQ (reference sequence). The length of the CDR3 is 16 residues. V dropped 8 bases and J dropped 1 base, with 19 bases sitting between them.

Relative to its sample, this clonotype is large. The DNA for the CDR3 is TGTGCCATCAGTGAGTCGGGACAGTTTCTCTATGGCTACACCTTC. It encodes CAISESGQFLYGYTF. The chain carries TRBV10-3 and TRBJ1-2, with 7 bases that match TRBD1. The V segment lost 0 bases and the J segment 4 bases; nucleotides outside the gene matches: 5. This CDR3 is 15 amino acids long. Per the germline V gene, CDR1 is ENHRY and CDR2 is SYGVKD.

This clonotype is medium-sized within its sample. The chain couples TRBV12-3 or TRBV12-4 to TRBJ1-6; 7 bases align to TRBD1. Trimming at V came to 6 bases and at J to 6 bases, leaving 5 bases not matched to a gene. The CDR3 length is 14 residues. CDR3 bases: TGTGCCAGCAGAACGACAGGGCGTAATTCACCCCTCCACTTT. This encodes CASRTTGRNSPLHF.

In this sample, this clonotype is large. The chain has TRBV12-3 or TRBV12-4 and TRBJ2-1, with D unclear. This CDR3 has 11 amino acids. V lost 7 bases, J lost 5 bases, and 6 bases lay in between. The CDR3 region is CASTANNEQFF. CDR3 sequence (DNA): TGTGCCAGCACCGCAAACAATGAGCAGTTCTTC.

By its share, this clonotype is medium-sized. The rearrangement joins TRBV29-1 to TRBJ2-5; D is possibly TRBD2 (6 bases). The V end was cut by 7 bases, the J end by 7 bases, with 22 bases between. Germline CDR1 and CDR2: SQVTM and ANQGSEA. The CDR3 covers 14 residues. CDR3 sequence reads: CSASGLSGGVTQYF. The CDR3 DNA follows: TGCAGCGCATCGGGACTCTCCGGCGGCGTGACCCAGTACTTC.

Judged by abundance, this clonotype is medium-sized. The chain couples TRBV28 to TRBJ1-6; TRBD1 aligns across 9 bases. The length of the CDR3 is 16 residues. CDR1 and CDR2 (germline): MDHEN, SYDVKM. CDR3 sequence: CATRGSKGTGLSPLHF. The CDR3 bases are TGTGCGACCAGGGGTAGTAAGGGGACAGGGCTGTCACCCCTCCACTTT. Full variable domain (outside the CDR3, taken from reference TRBV28 and TRBJ1-6): DVKVTQSSRYLVKRTGEKVFLECVQDMDHENMFWYRQDPGLGLRLIYFSYDVKMKEKGDIPEGYSVSREKKERFSLILESASTNQTSMYLCATRGSKGTGLSPLHFGNGTRLTVT.

The sample holds many counts of this clonotype. The chain links TRBV6-5 to TRBJ1-5, with 8 bases fitting TRBD1. Germline V lookup: CDR1 MNHEY, CDR2 SVGAGI. The CDR3 runs 16 residues. With V trimmed by 2 bases and J by 2 bases, 5 bases remained unmatched. The CDR3 here is CASSYLGQGGNQPQHF. The CDR3 DNA reads as TGTGCCAGCAGTTACCTCGGACAGGGTGGCAATCAGCCCCAGCATTTT.

This clonotype is judged medium-sized. The CDR3: CASSSYRAQESYGYTF. DNA of the CDR3: TGTGCCAGCAGCTCATACAGGGCCCAGGAGAGCTATGGCTACACCTTC. This chain links TRBV7-8 with TRBJ1-2, with D possibly TRBD1 on 6 matching bases. Trimming cost V 4 bases and J 4 bases, with 19 bases left between them. The CDR3 contains 16 residues. The germline V gene has CDR1 SGHVS and CDR2 FQNEAQ.

This clonotype was observed at least ten times. The gene calls are TRBV5-1 and TRBJ2-1, with D tentatively TRBD2 (6 bases). Deletions cut 7 bases from V and 9 bases from J, with 14 bases between. This CDR3 comprises 12 residues. Germline CDR1 reads SGHRS; CDR2 reads YFSETQ. For the CDR3, the DNA is TGCGCCAGCGGAATAGCGGTCGGTGAGCAGTTCTTC. Translation: CASGIAVGEQFF.

This clonotype is classed as medium-sized. The genes are TRBV28 and TRBJ1-4; D gene uncertain. CDR3 length equals 15 residues. The V and J ends lost 3 bases and 0 bases respectively, with 8 bases between them. Germline CDR1 MDHEN, CDR2 SYDVKM. CDR3 sequence reads: CASSFSAPTNEKLFF. CDR3 in DNA: TGTGCCAGCAGTTTTTCGGCGCCAACTAATGAAAAACTGTTTTTT. Combining the CDR3 with reference TRBV28 and TRBJ1-4 gives the whole variable domain DVKVTQSSRYLVKRTGEKVFLECVQDMDHENMFWYRQDPGLGLRLIYFSYDVKMKEKGDIPEGYSVSREKKERFSLILESASTNQTSMYLCASSFSAPTNEKLFFGSGTQLSVL.

This clonotype is medium-sized by share. The chain combines TRBV9 with TRBJ2-3; 7 nucleotides align to TRBD2. CDR1 SGDLS and CDR2 YYNGEE come from the germline V gene. Unmatched junction bases numbered 10, after V lost 3 bases and J lost 6 bases. The CDR3 sequence is 15 residues long. The CDR3 nucleotides are TGTGCCAGCAGCGGGTTAACGGGGGGTCAGGATACGCAGTATTTT. It encodes CASSGLTGGQDTQYF.

This clonotype has at least ten counts. V usage is TRBV5-1 and J usage is TRBJ1-4, with D tentatively TRBD1 (5 bases). This CDR3 is built from 16 residues. The V gene lost 3 bases and the J gene lost 7 bases, with 19 bases spanning the gap. Per germline, CDR1 SGHRS and CDR2 YFSETQ. The CDR3 sequence: CASSSGRTAAGEKLFF. In DNA, the CDR3 is TGCGCCAGCAGCTCGGGGCGGACCGCGGCGGGTGAAAAACTGTTTTTT.

This clonotype was counted only a few times. The V call is TRBV2, the J call TRBJ2-3; possible D gene TRBD1, 5 bases. CDR3 size: 11 residues. The V gene lost 9 bases and the J gene lost 6 bases, with 10 bases spanning the gap. CDR1 and CDR2 (germline): SNHLY, FYNNEI. CDR3 region: CASTPGDTQYF. The CDR3 region has the DNA TGTGCCAGTACACCAGGGGATACGCAGTATTTT. Together with reference TRBV2 and TRBJ2-3, the CDR3 gives the full variable domain: EPEVTQTPSHQVTQMGQEVILRCVPISNHLYFYWYRQILGQKVEFLVSFYNNEISEKSEIFDDQFSVERPDGSNFTLKIRSTKLEDSAMYFCASTPGDTQYFGPGTRLTVL.

This clonotype is categorized as medium-sized. This chain links TRBV28 with TRBJ2-2, with D uncertain. Trimming removed 4 bases at V and 2 bases at J, with 8 bases between. This CDR3 comprises 14 residues. The germline CDR1 and CDR2 sequences are MDHEN and SYDVKM. CDR3 sequence reads: CASSSTGNTGELFF. CDR3 DNA: TGTGCCAGCAGTTCCACGGGTAACACCGGGGAGCTGTTTTTT.

This clonotype is medium-sized within its sample. The chain links TRBV12-3 or TRBV12-4 to TRBJ1-1, with no clear D. Between the trimmed V and J ends, which lost 6 bases and 0 bases, there was a span of 14 bases. CDR3 length: 15 amino acids. Here the CDR3 DNA reads TGTGCCAGCAGACCCCAAACCGGGGTGAACACTGAAGCTTTCTTT. Its translation is CASRPQTGVNTEAFF.

This clonotype was picked up many times. The CDR3 protein is CASSSEGTGTDTQYF. CDR3 DNA: TGTGCCAGCAGCTCTGAGGGGACAGGCACAGATACGCAGTATTTT. The chain has TRBV5-6 and TRBJ2-3, with 7 bases fitting TRBD1. The CDR3 has 15 amino acids. The trim removed 3 bases at V and 1 base at J, leaving 5 bases unmatched. CDR1 SGHDT and CDR2 YYEEEE come from the germline V gene.

This clonotype was picked up many times. The J gene is TRBJ2-7, the V gene TRBV25-1; D might be TRBD1 (6 bases). V was shortened by 4 bases and J by 6 bases, with 10 bases between the two germline ends. The CDR3 has 12 amino acids. Germline assignment: CDR1 MGHDK and CDR2 SYGVNS. The DNA for the CDR3 is TGTGCCAGCAGTGCGACAGGACGCGAGCAGTACTTC. It codes for CASSATGREQYF.

In its sample, this clonotype is medium-sized. The chain combines TRBV28 with TRBJ2-1, with D perhaps matching TRBD2 (6 bases). The CDR3 extends over 17 amino acids. Germline V CDR1 and CDR2: MDHEN, SYDVKM. Trimming cost V 0 bases and J 0 bases, with 12 bases left between them. The CDR3 loop reads CASSLWPSVPSYNEQFF. In DNA, the CDR3 is TGTGCCAGCAGTTTATGGCCTAGCGTTCCCTCCTACAATGAGCAGTTCTTC. The variable domain in full, with the rest retrieved from reference TRBV28 and TRBJ2-1, is DVKVTQSSRYLVKRTGEKVFLECVQDMDHENMFWYRQDPGLGLRLIYFSYDVKMKEKGDIPEGYSVSREKKERFSLILESASTNQTSMYLCASSLWPSVPSYNEQFFGPGTRLTVL.

This clonotype was picked up many times. The CDR3 spells CASSYVFGGRETQYF. CDR3 nucleotide sequence: TGTGCCAGCAGTTACGTTTTCGGGGGCAGAGAGACCCAGTACTTC. The genes are TRBV6-5 and TRBJ2-5; D is perhaps TRBD1 or TRBD2 (6 bases each). The CDR3 consists of 15 residues. V lost 2 bases and J lost 4, with 14 bases in between. The germline V gene encodes CDR1 MNHEY and CDR2 SVGAGI.

By share of the sample, this clonotype is large. This chain links TRBV6-1 with TRBJ2-7, with 9 bases that match TRBD2. Germline CDR1 and CDR2: MNHNS and SASEGT. V lost 7 bases, J lost 6 bases, and 19 bases stayed unmatched. This CDR3 has 17 amino acids. CDR3 sequence (DNA): TGTGCCAGCACCGGACCGACGGGCCTAGCGGGGCGCGGCGAGCAGTACTTC. Its protein product is CASTGPTGLAGRGEQYF.

This clonotype was picked up many times. The chain combines TRBV7-9 with TRBJ2-1; D is possibly TRBD1 or TRBD2 (5 bases each). CDR1 SEHNR and CDR2 FQNEAQ come from the germline V gene (reference sequence). This CDR3 has 15 residues. Trimming cost V 5 bases and J 9 bases, with 20 bases left between them. The CDR3 protein is CASSKGQGSSGEQFF. DNA of the CDR3: TGTGCCAGCAGCAAGGGGCAGGGCTCAAGCGGTGAGCAGTTCTTC. The complete variable domain, with remaining parts taken from reference TRBV7-9 and TRBJ2-1, reads DTGVSQNPRHKITKRGQNVTFRCDPISEHNRLYWYRQTLGQGPEFLTYFQNEAQLEKSRLLSDRFSAERPKGSFSTLEIQRTEQGDSAMYLCASSKGQGSSGEQFFGPGTRLTVL.

This clonotype is judged medium-sized. CDR3 loop: CASSSNDRGNTEAFF. The CDR3 DNA reads TGTGCCAGCAGTTCCAATGACAGGGGGAACACTGAAGCTTTCTTT. V is TRBV6-6 and J is TRBJ1-1; 8 positions match TRBD1. With V trimmed by 4 bases and J by 1 base, 5 bases remained unmatched. This CDR3 is built from 15 residues. Germline V CDR1 and CDR2: MNHNY, SVGAGI (reference sequence).

By sample fraction, this clonotype is medium-sized (0.01 to 0.1%). The genes are TRBV14 and TRBJ2-7; 10 bases align to TRBD2. The J segment lost 4 bases and the V segment lost 6 bases, leaving 9 bases of the junction unmatched. The CDR3 is 15 residues long. The germline CDR1 and CDR2 sequences are SGHDN and FVKESK. The CDR3 nucleotides are TGTGCCAGCAGGCGGACTAGCGGAGTATCTTACGAGCAGTACTTC. It yields the protein CASRRTSGVSYEQYF.

In its sample, this clonotype was seen many times. V usage is TRBV12-5 and J usage is TRBJ1-3; D ambiguous. V was cut by 6 bases and J by 4 bases, with 10 bases left in between. Germline CDR1 LGHNT, CDR2 FRNRAP. The CDR3 covers 13 residues. CDR3 in amino acids: CASGPPAGNTIYF. In nucleotides, the CDR3 is TGTGCTAGTGGCCCTCCCGCAGGAAACACCATATATTTT.